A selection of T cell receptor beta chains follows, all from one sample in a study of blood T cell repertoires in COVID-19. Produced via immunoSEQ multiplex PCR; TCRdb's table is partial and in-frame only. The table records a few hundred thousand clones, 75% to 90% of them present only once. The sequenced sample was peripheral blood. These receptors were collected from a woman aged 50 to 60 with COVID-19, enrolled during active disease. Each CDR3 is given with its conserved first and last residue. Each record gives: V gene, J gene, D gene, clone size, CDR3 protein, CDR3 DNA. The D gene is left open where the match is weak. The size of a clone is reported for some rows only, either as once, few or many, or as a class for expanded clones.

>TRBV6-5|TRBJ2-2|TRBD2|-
CASRLAGVKELFF
TGTGCCAGCAGACTAGCGGGAGTTAAGGAGCTGTTTTTT
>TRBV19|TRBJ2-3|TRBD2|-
CASSPGTSSKDTQYF
TGTGCCAGTAGTCCAGGGACTAGCAGCAAAGATACGCAGTATTTT
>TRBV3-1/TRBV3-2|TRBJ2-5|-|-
CASSQATAGETQYF
TGTGCCAGCAGCCAAGCAACAGCGGGAGAGACCCAGTACTTC
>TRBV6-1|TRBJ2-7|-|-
CASSEENRGGEQYF
TGTGCCAGCAGTGAAGAAAACAGGGGGGGCGAGCAGTACTTC
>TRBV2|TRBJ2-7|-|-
CASSEGPYPTYEQYF
TGTGCCAGCAGTGAAGGTCCCTACCCGACCTACGAGCAGTACTTC
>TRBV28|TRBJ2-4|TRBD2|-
CASRGETSGKNIQYF
TGTGCCAGCAGGGGAGAAACTAGCGGGAAAAACATTCAGTACTTC
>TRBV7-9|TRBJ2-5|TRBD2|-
CASSYSVIAGPIQETQYF
TGTGCCAGCAGCTACAGCGTTATAGCGGGGCCTATCCAAGAGACCCAGTACTTC
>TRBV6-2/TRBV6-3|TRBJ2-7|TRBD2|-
CASSRGDYEQYF
TGTGCCAGCAGTCGGGGGGACTACGAGCAGTACTTC
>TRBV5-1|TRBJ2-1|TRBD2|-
CASSLILAGGYNEQFF
TGCGCCAGCAGCTTGATCCTAGCGGGAGGGTACAATGAGCAGTTCTTC
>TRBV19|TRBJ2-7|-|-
CASSIGGGSYEQYF
TGTGCCAGTAGTATAGGGGGCGGCTCCTACGAGCAGTACTTC
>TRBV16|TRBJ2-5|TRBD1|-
CASSQLGRTGETQYF
TGTGCCAGCAGCCAATTGGGCAGGACAGGAGAGACCCAGTACTTC
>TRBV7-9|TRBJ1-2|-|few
CASTRMMGSQANYGYTF
TGTGCCAGCACCAGAATGATGGGCTCGCAAGCCAACTATGGCTACACCTTC
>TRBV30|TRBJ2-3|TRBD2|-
CAWAGGPDTQYF
TGTGCCTGGGCGGGAGGGCCTGATACGCAGTATTTT
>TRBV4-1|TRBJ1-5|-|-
CASSQDRGSNQPQHF
TGCGCCAGCAGCCAAGACAGGGGTAGCAATCAGCCCCAGCATTTT
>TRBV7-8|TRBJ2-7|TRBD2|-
CASRGGVAGHEQYF
TGTGCCAGCAGGGGAGGGGTAGCGGGCCACGAGCAGTACTTC
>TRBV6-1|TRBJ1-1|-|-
CASSVPQALTKMNTEAFF
TGTGCCAGCAGTGTCCCACAGGCCCTTACGAAGATGAACACTGAAGCTTTCTTT
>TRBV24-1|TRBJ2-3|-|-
CATSDNTDSLGTDTQYF
TGTGCCACCAGTGATAACACGGACAGTCTTGGCACAGATACGCAGTATTTT
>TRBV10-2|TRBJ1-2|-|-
CASSERQENYGYTF
TGCGCCAGCAGTGAGAGACAGGAAAACTATGGCTACACCTTC
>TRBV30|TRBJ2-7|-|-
CAWSAPWLASNYEQYF
TGTGCCTGGAGTGCCCCGTGGCTAGCGAGTAACTACGAGCAGTACTTC
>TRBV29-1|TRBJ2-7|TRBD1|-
CSVVQGAREQYF
TGCAGCGTTGTCCAGGGGGCAAGGGAGCAGTACTTC
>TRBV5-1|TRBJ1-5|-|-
CASSLYSNQPQHF
TGCGCCAGCAGCTTGTATAGCAATCAGCCCCAGCATTTT
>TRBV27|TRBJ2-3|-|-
CASSRPQGSADTQYF
TGTGCCAGCAGTCGCCCTCAGGGGAGTGCAGATACGCAGTATTTT
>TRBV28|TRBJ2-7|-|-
CASSQLPGDIWRNEQYF
TGTGCCAGCAGTCAGCTCCCCGGGGACATCTGGCGGAACGAGCAGTACTTC
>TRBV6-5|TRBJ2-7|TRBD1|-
CASSYGGTGVLSEQYF
TGTGCCAGCAGTTACGGTGGGACAGGAGTGCTCAGCGAGCAGTACTTC
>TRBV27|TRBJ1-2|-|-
CASSRGTIYGYTF
TGTGCCAGCAGTAGGGGGACAATCTATGGCTACACCTTC
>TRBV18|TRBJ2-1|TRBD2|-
CASSPTAGTYNEQFF
TGTGCCAGCTCACCAACAGCGGGAACCTACAATGAGCAGTTCTTC
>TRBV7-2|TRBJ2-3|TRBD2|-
CASSLGPSGTTDTQYF
TGTGCCAGCAGCTTAGGTCCTAGCGGGACCACAGATACGCAGTATTTT
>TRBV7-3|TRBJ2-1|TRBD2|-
CASSFYSGRTDEQFF
TGTGCCAGCAGCTTCTATAGCGGGAGAACAGATGAGCAGTTCTTC
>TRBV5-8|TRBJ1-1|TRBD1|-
CASRTGLLNTEAFF
TGTGCCAGCAGGACAGGGTTATTGAACACTGAAGCTTTCTTT
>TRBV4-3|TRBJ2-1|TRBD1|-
CASSLTGEREQFF
TGCGCCAGCAGCCTGACAGGGGAGCGTGAGCAGTTCTTC
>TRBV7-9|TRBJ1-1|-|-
CASSFRGGNTEAFF
TGTGCCAGCAGCTTCAGAGGGGGGAACACTGAAGCTTTCTTT
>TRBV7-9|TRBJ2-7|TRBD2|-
CASSQNRTSGRWGYYEQYF
TGTGCCAGCAGCCAGAACAGGACTAGCGGGAGGTGGGGTTACTACGAGCAGTACTTC
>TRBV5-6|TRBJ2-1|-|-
CASSPGAREQFF
TGTGCCAGCAGCCCTGGAGCGAGAGAGCAGTTCTTC
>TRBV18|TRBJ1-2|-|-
CASSPPSRGGWGGYTF
TGTGCCAGCTCACCACCCTCCAGGGGTGGTTGGGGTGGCTACACCTTC
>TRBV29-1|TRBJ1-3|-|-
CSVALPRDTSGNTIYF
TGCAGCGTCGCGCTCCCCCGGGACACATCTGGAAACACCATATATTTT
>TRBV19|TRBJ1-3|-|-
CASSIDRPPGRGRDTIYF
TGTGCCAGTAGTATAGATCGGCCCCCCGGCAGGGGAAGAGACACCATATATTTT
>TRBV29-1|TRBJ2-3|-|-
CSVEGGHQRTDTQYF
TGCAGCGTTGAAGGGGGACACCAGCGCACAGATACGCAGTATTTT
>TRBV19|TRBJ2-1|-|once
CASSPLASSYNEQFF
TGTGCCAGTAGTCCTCTAGCGAGCTCCTACAATGAGCAGTTCTTC
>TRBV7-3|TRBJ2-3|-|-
CASSFGGLTDTQYF
TGTGCCAGCAGCTTCGGGGGGCTTACAGATACGCAGTATTTT
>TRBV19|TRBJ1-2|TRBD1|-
CASSASGTGGAGRYTF
TGTGCCAGTAGTGCCTCCGGGACAGGGGGCGCGGGTCGCTACACCTTC
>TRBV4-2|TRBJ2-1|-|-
CASSQGGSWRDGRNEQFF
TGTGCCAGCAGCCAAGGGGGGTCGTGGCGGGACGGACGGAATGAGCAGTTCTTC
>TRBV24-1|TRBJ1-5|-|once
CATSDSLAQGNQPQHF
TGTGCCACCAGTGATTCCCTCGCACAGGGCAATCAGCCCCAGCATTTT